These 27 T cell receptor beta chains were all obtained from the same sample, sequenced in a study of T cells in Graves' hyperthyroidism and ophthalmopathy (dated 2019 in TCRdb). The library relied on multiplex PCR. The listed sequencing device is Illumina HiSeq 2000. Amplification of TCR beta CDR3 regions was carried out from RNA transcripts. The TCR CDR3 was subjected to a first round of RT-PCR using the HTBI primer set and the Qiagen OneStep RT-PCR kit. TCRdb reworked the public reads: Q25 trimming with fastp, MiXCR clone assembly, productive beta chains retained. Here each entry gathers all rows of one CDR3 protein and keeps the most common genes and DNA. The sample table records hundreds of thousands of distinct CDR3 sequences; around 13% of these occur just once. 10% of the sample belongs to the ten largest clones. The specimen sequenced was blood. The receptors were gathered from a woman aged 18-30 years with Graves' hyperthyroidism.

This clonotype has just a few counts. V is TRBV4-3 and J is TRBJ1-2; TRBD1 matches 7 bases. Trimming cost V 0 bases and J 8 bases; bases outside gene matches: 6. Per the germline V gene, CDR1 is LGHNA and CDR2 is YSLEER. The CDR3 contains 14 residues. This CDR3 reads CASSQDRGKEGYTF. For the CDR3, the DNA is TGCGCCAGCAGCCAAGACAGGGGGAAAGAGGGCTACACCTTC.

This clonotype was recorded at least ten times. The chain combines TRBV7-2 with TRBJ2-3; no reliable D call. V was clipped by 1 base and J by 1 base, with 9 bases between them. Germline V gives CDR1 SGHTA, CDR2 FQGNSA. The CDR3 is 15 amino acids. CDR3 protein: CASSLDFTGTDTQYF. CDR3 in DNA: TGTGCCAGCAGCTTAGATTTTACTGGCACAGATACGCAGTATTTT.

This clonotype was seen at least ten times. The gene calls are TRBV2 and TRBJ2-3; 10 positions match TRBD2. V was clipped by 10 bases and J by 1 base; unmatched bases: 5. CDR1 and CDR2 (germline): SNHLY, FYNNEI. The CDR3 is 14 amino acids. The CDR3 sequence is CATTGTSGTDTQYF. CDR3 nucleotide sequence: TGTGCCACCACCGGGACTAGCGGCACAGATACGCAGTATTTT.

This clonotype was counted at least ten times. V usage is TRBV30 and J usage is TRBJ2-7, with TRBD2 matching 11 bases. V was clipped by 0 bases and J by 6 bases; unmatched bases: 4. The CDR3 is made up of 14 amino acids. Germline V gene sequence: CDR1 GTSNPN, CDR2 SVGIG (reference sequence). This CDR3 reads CAWSVLAGEGEQYF. Written as DNA, the CDR3 is TGTGCCTGGAGTGTACTAGCGGGAGAGGGCGAGCAGTACTTC.

This clonotype was counted between two and nine times. The gene calls are TRBV6-2 or TRBV6-3 and TRBJ2-6; 9 positions agree with TRBD1. CDR1 is MNHEY, CDR2 SVGEGT, per germline. This CDR3 region has 17 residues. V shed 2 bases, J shed 0 bases, and the junction held 2 bases outside the gene matches. CDR3 in amino acids: CASSYDRGSSGANVLTF. CDR3 sequence (DNA): TGTGCCAGCAGTTACGACAGGGGGAGCTCTGGGGCCAACGTCCTGACTTTC.

The table lists this clonotype with a few counts. The gene calls are TRBV20-1 and TRBJ2-7; D unresolved. Germline values: CDR1 DFQATT, CDR2 SNEGSKA (reference sequence). There are 14 residues in the CDR3. V lost 3 bases, J lost 2 bases, and 14 bases lay in between. The CDR3 bases are TGCAGTGCTAGTTGGCTAGAGCTTCCCTACGAGCAGTACTTC. It translates to CSASWLELPYEQYF.

This clonotype was observed many times. J is TRBJ2-1 and V is TRBV3-1; unclear D gene. Per germline, CDR1 LGHDT and CDR2 YNNKEL (reference sequence). There are 13 residues in the CDR3. V lost 1 base and J lost 8, with 9 bases in between. The chain's CDR3 is CASSQGKADEQFF. CDR3 bases: TGTGCCAGCAGCCAAGGGAAGGCGGATGAGCAGTTCTTC.

This clonotype was counted ten times or more. The J gene is TRBJ2-3, the V gene TRBV18; D is ambiguous. The CDR3 spans 14 residues. V was pared by 0 bases and J by 0 bases, with 4 bases between. Germline lookup yields CDR1 KGHSH and CDR2 LQKENI. The CDR3 nucleotides read TGTGCCAGCTCACCACCTTTCAGCACAGATACGCAGTATTTT. Translated, it gives CASSPPFSTDTQYF.

In nucleotides, the CDR3 is TGTGCCAGCAGCGTTAGGTCTCCCTTACTAGCGGGAGTGGACAATGAGCAGTTCTTC. Protein sequence: CASSVRSPLLAGVDNEQFF. J is TRBJ2-1 and V is TRBV7-9, with 11 bases lining up with TRBD2. Germline-derived CDR1 and CDR2 are SEHNR and FQNEAQ (reference sequence). V lost 5 bases, J lost 5 bases, and 17 bases stayed unmatched. The CDR3 consists of 19 residues.

This clonotype was seen a few times. The rearrangement uses TRBV12-5 and TRBJ2-1; D gene uncertain. The CDR3 totals 12 residues. Trimming removed 3 bases from V and 5 bases from J, with 5 bases in between. The germline V gene has CDR1 LGHNT and CDR2 FRNRAP. The CDR3: CASGFGHNEQFF. The CDR3 DNA sequence: TGTGCTAGTGGTTTTGGGCACAATGAGCAGTTCTTC.

This clonotype occurred a few times. The chain couples TRBV2 to TRBJ2-1, with TRBD1 identical over 8 bases. This CDR3 has 13 amino acids. V shed 6 bases and J 9 bases; nucleotides not matched to a gene: 7. Germline V gene sequence: CDR1 SNHLY, CDR2 FYNNEI. CDR3 sequence reads: CASRDREVGEQFF. CDR3 DNA: TGTGCCAGCAGGGACAGGGAGGTTGGTGAGCAGTTCTTC.

The gene calls are TRBV2 and TRBJ1-3; D remains ambiguous. Germline CDR1 is SNHLY and CDR2 is FYNNEI. The ends were cut back, 5 bases at V and 1 base at J, with 6 bases in the middle. CDR3 size: 13 residues. The CDR3 coding sequence is TGTGCCAGCAGTCAGTTTTCTGGAAACACCATATATTTT. Translation gives CASSQFSGNTIYF.

This clonotype was recorded at least ten times. This chain connects TRBV13 to TRBJ2-1; D unclear. The germline V gene encodes CDR1 PRHDT and CDR2 FYEKMQ (reference sequence). The CDR3 loop spans 13 amino acids. V was trimmed by 6 bases and J by 6 bases, leaving 12 bases between them. The CDR3 loop is CASSPDVTNEQFF. In DNA, the CDR3 is TGTGCCAGCAGTCCGGACGTCACCAATGAGCAGTTCTTC.

In its sample, this clonotype was seen many times. The chain uses TRBV6-1 and TRBJ2-3, with TRBD1 identical over 7 bases. The CDR3 runs 13 residues. Germline V gene lookup returns CDR1 MNHNS and CDR2 SASEGT. J lost 5 bases, V lost 4 bases, and 3 bases had no gene match. The CDR3 sequence is CASSGGQKDTQYF. DNA of the CDR3: TGTGCCAGCAGTGGGGGACAGAAAGATACGCAGTATTTT.

Turning to this clonotype: A read error is likely, as this CDR3 ends without the conserved phenylalanine or tryptophan. This chain uses TRBV6-2 or TRBV6-3 with TRBJ2-3; 8 bases agree with TRBD1. Germline CDR1 and CDR2: MNHEY and SVGEGT. With 0 bases clipped from V and 0 bases from J, the junction kept 23 bases outside the gene matches. CDR3 length: 23 amino acids. In nucleotides, the CDR3 is TGTGCCAGCAGTTACTCGATGGACAGGGAGACTATACCACCTCCGTCTAGCACAGATACGCAGTATATT. This encodes CASSYSMDRETIPPPSSTDTQYI.

Many counts were recorded for this clonotype. J is TRBJ1-1 and V is TRBV6-1; D unclear. The CDR3 contains 15 residues. Germline CDR1 MNHNS, CDR2 SASEGT. V was cut by 5 bases and J by 0 bases, with 13 bases left in between. The CDR3 loop is CASSLDGWLNTEAFF. CDR3 bases: TGTGCCAGCAGTTTGGACGGTTGGTTGAACACTGAAGCTTTCTTT.

This clonotype has at least ten counts. The CDR3 bases are TGTGCCAGCAGTTTATCCTCTGCCCCCGGCTACACCTTC. Protein: CASSLSSAPGYTF. The rearrangement links TRBV28 to TRBJ1-2, with D hard to call. V was shortened by 1 base and J by 8 bases, with 11 bases between the two germline ends. This CDR3 has 13 amino acids. CDR1 is MDHEN and CDR2 is SYDVKM in the germline V gene.

This clonotype turned up a few times. CDR3 bases: TGTGCCAGCAGTTTTTACGGGGGCGGGGAGCTGTTTTTT. Translated: CASSFYGGGELFF. The chain uses TRBV27 and TRBJ2-2; TRBD2 is a possible D gene (6 bases). Trimming cost V 3 bases and J 7 bases, with 9 bases left between them. The CDR3 extends over 13 amino acids. Germline V gene sequence: CDR1 MNHEY, CDR2 SMNVEV (reference sequence).

The chain combines TRBV19 with TRBJ2-7; D remains ambiguous. V lost 6 bases to trimming and J lost 1 base, with 13 bases between them. The V gene's germline CDR1 is LNHDA and CDR2 SQIVND (reference sequence). The CDR3 contains 14 residues. CDR3: CASRATDLSYEQYF. CDR3 in DNA: TGTGCCAGTAGGGCAACGGACCTTTCCTACGAGCAGTACTTC.

Note on this clonotype: This may stem from a read error, because a much larger clone lies one nucleotide away. The CDR3: CASSERPSGQGAYEQFF. The DNA for the CDR3 is TGTGCCAGCAGTGAGCGACCCTCCGGACAGGGCGCCTACGAGCAGTTCTTC. This sequence joins TRBV6-1 and TRBJ2-7; 8 bases are shared with TRBD1. The DNA end is more similar to TRBJ2-1, so the J call may be wrong. This CDR3 comprises 17 residues. Germline CDR1 is MNHNS and CDR2 is SASEGT.

The chain combines TRBV29-1 with TRBJ2-3; 12 bases are shared with TRBD2. V shed 8 bases and J 4 bases; nucleotides not matched to a gene: 4. CDR3 length: 13 residues. CDR1 is SQVTM, CDR2 ANQGSEA, per germline. This CDR3 is CSTTSGSADTQYF. The CDR3 DNA follows: TGCAGCACGACTAGCGGGAGTGCAGATACGCAGTATTTT.

This chain links TRBV7-2 with TRBJ2-2; D is perhaps TRBD1 (6 bases). Germline CDR1 reads SGHTA; CDR2 reads FQGNSA. The CDR3 is 19 residues long. Trimming took 7 bases from V and 6 from J, leaving 30 bases between them. CDR3 amino acids: CASTSSNRVHPYASGELFF. The CDR3 nucleotides are TGTGCCAGCACCTCTTCGAACAGGGTCCATCCCTACGCGTCCGGGGAGCTGTTTTTT.

This chain uses TRBV18 with TRBJ2-7, with D possibly matching TRBD1 (6 bases). The CDR3 sequence is 18 residues long. Trimming removed 6 bases from V and 2 bases from J, with 26 bases in between. Germline CDR1 KGHSH, CDR2 LQKENI. The CDR3 here is CASSEDRTDGLKAYEQYF. The DNA for the CDR3 is TGTGCCAGCTCGGAAGACAGGACAGATGGACTTAAGGCCTACGAGCAGTACTTC.

Only a few counts were recorded for this clonotype. This CDR3 reads CASSVGTGTYSNQPQHF. CDR3 DNA sequence: TGTGCCAGCAGTGTTGGGACAGGGACTTATAGCAATCAGCCCCAGCATTTT. The chain couples TRBV2 to TRBJ1-5, with 9 bases identical to TRBD1. This CDR3 has 17 amino acids. Germline CDR1 reads SNHLY; CDR2 reads FYNNEI. The V and J ends lost 4 bases and 0 bases, in that order; junction bases with no gene match: 7.

This clonotype was detected ten times or more. The chain couples TRBV2 to TRBJ2-7; D remains ambiguous. The CDR3 has 14 residues. Germline V gene data show CDR1 as SNHLY and CDR2 as FYNNEI. V lost 7 bases to trimming and J lost 0 bases, with 13 bases between them. The CDR3 bases are TGTGCCAGCACGCCGCAGGCATCCTCCTACGAGCAGTACTTC. It translates to CASTPQASSYEQYF.

This clonotype was counted only a few times. The chain combines TRBV3-1 with TRBJ2-2; maybe TRBD2 (6 bases). The CDR3 extends over 14 amino acids. Germline CDR1 is LGHDT and CDR2 is YNNKEL (reference sequence). Trimming took 3 bases from V and 5 from J, leaving 10 bases between them. The CDR3 DNA reads as TGTGCCAGCAGCCATGCCGGGGGAACCGGGGAGCTGTTTTTT. Translation: CASSHAGGTGELFF.

This chain links TRBV9 with TRBJ2-5; tentative D call: TRBD2 (6 bases). Looked up from germline, CDR1 is SGDLS and CDR2 is YYNGEE. This CDR3 is built from 18 residues. Trimming shortened V by 4 bases and J by 2 bases, and 24 bases separated the two germline ends. The CDR3 loop reads CASSTPVEGSGDQETQYF. The DNA for the CDR3 is TGTGCCAGCAGCACCCCCGTTGAGGGTAGCGGAGATCAAGAGACCCAGTACTTC.